The 22 T cell receptor beta chains below all came from one sample that was sequenced in a study of shared clonotypes between healthy human individuals (dated by TCRdb to 2020 to 2021). Libraries were built with the immunoSEQ multiplex PCR assay. In TCRdb, the immuneACCESS table is reduced to in-frame sequences with V and J assigned. These tables do not hold every clone; where another copy was compared, an unresolved V gene accounts for under half, and the others remain unexplained. The table for this sample lists about 2 million clones; about 95% of them were counted only once. Of the sample, approximately 1% is held by the ten largest clones. CD8 naive samples were CD45RO-negative cells positively selected for CCR7, giving a CD45RA+CCR7+ population that excluded TemRA cells. Sequences were obtained from naive CD8+ T cells sorted from blood. The cell subset or site label on this specimen signifies: CD45RA+CCR7+. Receptors were obtained from a man aged 18 to 35 in good health.

The chain is built from TRBV7-9 and TRBJ2-7; 9 positions match TRBD1. J gave up 5 bases and V 4 bases, and 12 bases lay outside the gene matches. The CDR3 length is 16 residues. Per germline, CDR1 SEHNR and CDR2 FQNEAQ (reference sequence). Here the CDR3 reads CASSSHGDRDSDEQYF. The CDR3 DNA is TGTGCCAGCAGCTCCCACGGGGACAGGGATTCGGACGAGCAGTACTTC. Complete variable domain (other parts from reference TRBV7-9 and TRBJ2-7): DTGVSQNPRHKITKRGQNVTFRCDPISEHNRLYWYRQTLGQGPEFLTYFQNEAQLEKSRLLSDRFSAERPKGSFSTLEIQRTEQGDSAMYLCASSSHGDRDSDEQYFGPGTRLTVT.

The CDR3 coding sequence is TGTGCCAGCAGCATGGGACCTCTCTCCTACAATGAGCAGTTCTTC. Encoded protein: CASSMGPLSYNEQFF. This chain connects TRBV7-9 to TRBJ2-1; D could derive from TRBD1 or TRBD2 (5 bases each). There are 15 residues in the CDR3. V was pared by 5 bases and J by 0 bases, with 11 bases between. CDR1 and CDR2 from the germline V gene are SEHNR and FQNEAQ (reference sequence).

The chain is built from TRBV6-4 and TRBJ2-2, with TRBD2 identical over 9 bases. The CDR3 runs to 16 residues. The V gene end was trimmed by 3 bases and the J gene end by 3 bases; junction bases not matched to a gene: 5. Germline V lookup: CDR1 MRHNA, CDR2 SNTAGT. DNA for the CDR3: TGTGCCAGCAGTGATCTAGCGGGATCGGACACCGGGGAGCTGTTTTTT. Protein product: CASSDLAGSDTGELFF.

This sequence joins TRBV30 and TRBJ1-4; D is undetermined. This CDR3 has 13 residues. Germline V gene lookup returns CDR1 GTSNPN and CDR2 SVGIG (reference sequence). Trimming pared 4 bases from V and 7 bases from J, leaving 13 bases between. The CDR3 sequence: CAWNSGLGEKLFF. Written as DNA, the CDR3 is TGTGCCTGGAACTCTGGGTTGGGTGAAAAACTGTTTTTT.

The V and J genes are TRBV6-1 and TRBJ2-7; tentative D call: TRBD1 (6 bases). CDR3 length: 13 residues. Germline V gene sequence: CDR1 MNHNS, CDR2 SASEGT. Between the trimmed V and J ends, which lost 7 bases and 5 bases, there was a span of 15 bases. CDR3 sequence reads: CASKGVYSDEQYF. DNA for the CDR3: TGTGCCAGCAAGGGGGTATACAGCGACGAGCAGTACTTC.

This chain uses TRBV28 with TRBJ2-1; D might be TRBD1 (6 bases). The V gene's germline CDR1 is MDHEN and CDR2 SYDVKM. This CDR3 has 15 residues. Trimming stripped 4 bases from V and 7 bases from J, with 17 bases between. For the CDR3, the DNA is TGTGCCAGCAGTTATTTGTTGGGGGCGCGGAATGAGCAGTTCTTC. This translates into CASSYLLGARNEQFF.

This CDR3 reads CAWSRDSYEQYF. In DNA, the CDR3 is TGTGCCTGGAGTAGGGACTCCTACGAGCAGTACTTC. The chain combines TRBV30 with TRBJ2-7; D call uncertain. CDR1 GTSNPN and CDR2 SVGIG come from the germline V gene (reference sequence). Trimming stripped 2 bases from V and 0 bases from J, with 5 bases between. The CDR3 has 12 amino acids.

This rearrangement joins TRBV28 to TRBJ1-1; 7 bases are shared with TRBD1. Germline V lookup: CDR1 MDHEN, CDR2 SYDVKM. The CDR3 is 12 residues long. V shed 6 bases, J shed 10 bases, and the junction held 8 bases outside the gene matches. The CDR3 coding sequence is TGTGCCAGCAGCTCCAGGGGGGGTAGAGCTTTCTTT. The encoded protein is CASSSRGGRAFF.

CDR3 region: CASRDPGQGINIQYF. CDR3 bases: TGTGCCAGCAGAGATCCGGGACAGGGGATAAACATTCAGTACTTC. The rearrangement links TRBV6-1 to TRBJ2-4; 10 bases match TRBD1. CDR1 and CDR2 from the germline V gene are MNHNS and SASEGT. CDR3 size: 15 residues. Germline trimming cut 6 bases from V and 6 bases from J; bases unmatched to any gene: 8.

The chain couples TRBV7-9 to TRBJ2-6; D not certain. Per the germline V gene, CDR1 is SEHNR and CDR2 is FQNEAQ (reference sequence). The CDR3 runs 15 residues. Trimming took off 1 base at V and 4 bases at J, with 8 bases between the two ends. CDR3 sequence reads: CASSLGQYGANVLTF. In nucleotides, the CDR3 is TGTGCCAGCAGCTTAGGGCAATACGGGGCCAACGTCCTGACTTTC.

This clone turned up a few times. This CDR3 is also generated by other DNA sequences in the sample. This chain links TRBV7-9 with TRBJ2-7, with D unresolved. Between the trimmed V and J ends, which lost 3 bases and 2 bases, there was a span of 5 bases. The germline V gene encodes CDR1 SEHNR and CDR2 FQNEAQ (reference sequence). The CDR3 length is 12 residues. The CDR3 here is CASSLETYEQYF. Here the CDR3 DNA reads TGTGCCAGCAGCTTGGAAACCTACGAGCAGTACTTC. Complete variable domain (other parts from reference TRBV7-9 and TRBJ2-7): DTGVSQNPRHKITKRGQNVTFRCDPISEHNRLYWYRQTLGQGPEFLTYFQNEAQLEKSRLLSDRFSAERPKGSFSTLEIQRTEQGDSAMYLCASSLETYEQYFGPGTRLTVT.

The rearrangement uses TRBV25-1 and TRBJ2-7; no firm D call. CDR1 and CDR2 (germline): MGHDK, SYGVNS. There are 11 residues in the CDR3. CDR3 in DNA: TGTGCGGTTCTGGCTGGGTACGAGCAGTACTTC. It specifies CAVLAGYEQYF.

The chain joins TRBV28 to TRBJ2-7; D may be TRBD2 (6 bases). V shed 3 bases and J shed 6 bases, with 15 bases lying between them. The CDR3 runs to 14 residues. From germline, CDR1 is MDHEN and CDR2 SYDVKM. The CDR3 nucleotides are TGTGCCAGCAGTTTGGGCGGGGCCGTCGGCGAGCAGTACTTC. Amino acids: CASSLGGAVGEQYF.

This clone was counted a single time. Other DNA sequences in this sample translate to the same CDR3. The V gene is TRBV9, the J gene TRBJ1-1; possibly TRBD1 for D (6 bases). V was cut by 5 bases and J by 5 bases, with 13 bases left in between. This CDR3 contains 13 residues. The V gene's germline CDR1 is SGDLS and CDR2 YYNGEE. The chain's CDR3 is CASSSGAGTEAFF. CDR3 DNA: TGTGCCAGCAGTTCGGGGGCGGGGACTGAAGCTTTCTTT.

Concerning this clone: Additional DNA sequences in this sample encode the identical CDR3. This chain links TRBV28 with TRBJ2-2; possibly TRBD2 for D (5 bases). The germline V gene has CDR1 MDHEN and CDR2 SYDVKM. V lost 1 base, J lost 5 bases, and 8 bases lay in between. This CDR3 is built from 14 residues. CDR3: CASSLSGETGELFF. The CDR3 DNA follows: TGTGCCAGCAGTTTATCCGGGGAGACCGGGGAGCTGTTTTTT.

This chain links TRBV27 with TRBJ2-3; 7 bases align to TRBD2. Per germline, CDR1 MNHEY and CDR2 SMNVEV (reference sequence). The CDR3 loop spans 14 amino acids. V dropped 3 bases and J dropped 2; count of bases not matched to a gene: 2. The CDR3 loop is CASSFSGFTDTQYF. The DNA for the CDR3 is TGTGCCAGCAGTTTTAGCGGGTTCACAGATACGCAGTATTTT.

The chain carries TRBV28 and TRBJ2-3, with 8 bases identical to TRBD1. Germline trimming cut 6 bases from V and 6 bases from J; bases unmatched to any gene: 11. The germline CDR1 and CDR2 sequences are MDHEN and SYDVKM. The CDR3 loop spans 15 amino acids. CDR3 bases: TGTGCCAGCAGCTCGGACCACAGGGGGACCGATACGCAGTATTTT. Translation gives CASSSDHRGTDTQYF.

The chain combines TRBV2 with TRBJ2-3; 9 bases map to TRBD2. Germline CDR1 and CDR2: SNHLY and FYNNEI. The trim removed 6 bases at V and 2 bases at J, leaving 9 bases unmatched. The CDR3 contains 16 residues. This CDR3 is CASRPPGLAPTDTQYF. The CDR3 DNA sequence: TGTGCCAGCAGGCCTCCGGGACTAGCCCCCACAGATACGCAGTATTTT.

The CDR3 DNA reads as TGTGCCAGCAGCAATTCCCCCTACGAGCAGTACTTC. Translation: CASSNSPYEQYF. The chain couples TRBV6-5 to TRBJ2-7; no firm D call. Germline V gives CDR1 MNHEY, CDR2 SVGAGI. The CDR3 consists of 12 residues. Trimming left V 6 bases short and J 2 bases short, with 8 bases between.

The chain has TRBV9 and TRBJ2-7, with a possible D match to TRBD1 (6 bases). In germline, CDR1 is SGDLS, CDR2 YYNGEE. The CDR3 length is 13 residues. V was cut by 3 bases and J by 2 bases, with 9 bases left in between. CDR3 DNA: TGTGCCAGCAGCGGGACAGTCCCCTACGAGCAGTACTTC. Its translation is CASSGTVPYEQYF.

CDR3: CASSLSGLYNSPLHF. The CDR3 DNA sequence: TGTGCCAGCAGCTTGTCTGGGCTCTATAATTCACCCCTCCACTTT. The gene calls are TRBV5-4 and TRBJ1-6; D is ambiguous. There are 15 residues in the CDR3. The V gene lost 1 base and the J gene lost 3 bases, with 8 bases spanning the gap. CDR1 SGHNT and CDR2 YYREEE come from the germline V gene (reference sequence).

The chain links TRBV6-6 to TRBJ1-1; 7 bases match TRBD1. Germline CDR1 MNHNY, CDR2 SVGAGI (reference sequence). CDR3 length: 13 residues. With 4 bases clipped from V and 6 bases from J, the junction kept 5 bases outside the gene matches. CDR3 amino acids: CASSLTGTAEAFF. CDR3 bases: TGTGCCAGCAGTTTGACCGGGACAGCTGAAGCTTTCTTT.